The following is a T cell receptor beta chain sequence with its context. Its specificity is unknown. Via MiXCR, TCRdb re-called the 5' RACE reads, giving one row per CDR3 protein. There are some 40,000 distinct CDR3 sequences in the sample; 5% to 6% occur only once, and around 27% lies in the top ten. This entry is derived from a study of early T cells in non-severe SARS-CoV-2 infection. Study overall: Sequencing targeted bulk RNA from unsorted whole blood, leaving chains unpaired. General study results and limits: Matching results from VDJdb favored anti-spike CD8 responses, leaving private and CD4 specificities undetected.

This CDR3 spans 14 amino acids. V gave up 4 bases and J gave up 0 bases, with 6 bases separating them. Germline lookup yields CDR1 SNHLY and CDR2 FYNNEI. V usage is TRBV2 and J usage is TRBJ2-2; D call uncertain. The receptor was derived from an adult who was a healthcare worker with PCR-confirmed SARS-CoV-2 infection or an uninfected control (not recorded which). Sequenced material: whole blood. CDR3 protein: CASSATTNTGELFF. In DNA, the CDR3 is TGTGCCAGCAGTGCAACGACGAACACCGGGGAGCTGTTTTTT.